This T cell receptor beta chain is drawn from a study of control samples from healthy donors and cancer patients. Germline values: CDR1 SGHRS, CDR2 YFSETQ. The CDR3 consists of 17 residues. Trimming removed 5 bases from V and 0 bases from J, with 20 bases in between. TCRdb's table, derived via immunoSEQ multiplex PCR, lists solely in-frame clones and lacks some. The sample consists of around 94,000 clones, more than 85% of them appearing once. This clonotype originated in a woman in her 30s in good health. Material for sequencing was blood. The chain couples TRBV5-1 to TRBJ1-1; a weak D match, TRBD1 (5 bases). The chain's CDR3 is CASSHGLRGAMNTEAFF. DNA of the CDR3: TGCGCCAGCAGTCACGGGCTGAGGGGAGCTATGAACACTGAAGCTTTCTTT.